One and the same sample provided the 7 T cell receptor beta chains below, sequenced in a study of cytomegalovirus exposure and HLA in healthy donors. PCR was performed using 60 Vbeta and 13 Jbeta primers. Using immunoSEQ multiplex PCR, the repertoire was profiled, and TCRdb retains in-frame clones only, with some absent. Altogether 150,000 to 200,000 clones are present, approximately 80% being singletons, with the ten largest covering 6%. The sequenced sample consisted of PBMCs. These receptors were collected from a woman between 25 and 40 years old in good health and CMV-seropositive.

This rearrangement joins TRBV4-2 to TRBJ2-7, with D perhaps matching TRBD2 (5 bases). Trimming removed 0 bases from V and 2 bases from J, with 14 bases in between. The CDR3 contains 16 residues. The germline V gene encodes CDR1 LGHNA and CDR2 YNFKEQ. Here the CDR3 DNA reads TGTGCCAGCAGCCAAGATAACAGCGGTCGCACCTACGAGCAGTACTTC. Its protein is CASSQDNSGRTYEQYF.

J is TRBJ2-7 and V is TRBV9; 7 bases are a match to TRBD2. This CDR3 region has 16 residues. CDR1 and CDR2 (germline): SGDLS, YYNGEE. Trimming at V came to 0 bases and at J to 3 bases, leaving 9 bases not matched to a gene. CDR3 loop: CASSVGSGGPFYEQYF. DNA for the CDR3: TGTGCCAGCAGCGTAGGTTCGGGGGGACCTTTCTACGAGCAGTACTTC.

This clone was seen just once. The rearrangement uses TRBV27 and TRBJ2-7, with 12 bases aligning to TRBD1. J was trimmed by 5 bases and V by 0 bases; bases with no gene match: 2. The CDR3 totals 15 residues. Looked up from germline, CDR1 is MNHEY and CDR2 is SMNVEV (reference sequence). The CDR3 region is CASSLSGTGGNEQYF. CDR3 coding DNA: TGTGCCAGCAGTTTATCCGGGACAGGGGGCAACGAGCAGTACTTC.

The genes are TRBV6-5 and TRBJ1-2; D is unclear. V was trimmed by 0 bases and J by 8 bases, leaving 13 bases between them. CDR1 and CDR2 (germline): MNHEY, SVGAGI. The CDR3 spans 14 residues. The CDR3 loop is CASSYSGGPGGYTF. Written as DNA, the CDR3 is TGTGCCAGCAGTTACTCGGGAGGACCGGGAGGCTACACCTTC.

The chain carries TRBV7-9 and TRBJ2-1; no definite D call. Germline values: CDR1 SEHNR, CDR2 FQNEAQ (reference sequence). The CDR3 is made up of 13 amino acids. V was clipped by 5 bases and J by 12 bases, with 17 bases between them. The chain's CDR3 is CASSPEVAPGQFF. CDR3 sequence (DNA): TGTGCCAGCAGCCCCGAGGTTGCGCCCGGGCAGTTCTTC.

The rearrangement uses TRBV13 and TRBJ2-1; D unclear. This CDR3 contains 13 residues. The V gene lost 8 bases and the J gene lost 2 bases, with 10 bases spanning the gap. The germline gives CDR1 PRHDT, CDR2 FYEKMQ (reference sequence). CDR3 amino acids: CASVAPPYNEQFF. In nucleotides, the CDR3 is TGTGCCAGCGTGGCTCCCCCCTACAATGAGCAGTTCTTC.

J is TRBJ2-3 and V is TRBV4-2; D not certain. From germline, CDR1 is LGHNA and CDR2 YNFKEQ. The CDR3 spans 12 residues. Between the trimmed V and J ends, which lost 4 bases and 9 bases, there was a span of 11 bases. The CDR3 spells CASSPPYSTQYF. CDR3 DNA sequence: TGTGCCAGCAGCCCTCCCTATAGCACGCAGTATTTT.